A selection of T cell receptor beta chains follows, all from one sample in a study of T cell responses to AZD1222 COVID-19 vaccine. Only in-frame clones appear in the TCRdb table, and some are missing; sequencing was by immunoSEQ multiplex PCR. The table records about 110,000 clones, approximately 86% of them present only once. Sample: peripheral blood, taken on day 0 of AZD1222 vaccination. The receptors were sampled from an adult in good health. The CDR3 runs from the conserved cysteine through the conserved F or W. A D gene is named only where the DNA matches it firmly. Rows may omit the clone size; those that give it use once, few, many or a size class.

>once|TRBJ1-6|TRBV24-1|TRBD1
CATSDTRDRPNSPLHF
TGTGCCACCAGTGATACCCGGGACAGGCCGAATTCACCCCTCCACTTT
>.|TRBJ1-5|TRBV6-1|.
CASSDIGGLSNQPQHF
TGTGCCAGCAGTGATATCGGAGGATTGTCCAATCAGCCCCAGCATTTT
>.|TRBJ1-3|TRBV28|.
CASSSGTASGNTIYF
TGTGCCAGCAGTTCCGGGACTGCCTCTGGAAACACCATATATTTT
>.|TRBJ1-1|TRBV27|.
CASSLRGNTEAFF
TGTGCCAGCAGTTTACGGGGGAACACTGAAGCTTTCTTT
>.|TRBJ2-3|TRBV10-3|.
CAISEPATKKFLDTQYF
TGTGCCATCAGTGAGCCTGCTACTAAAAAGTTCCTGGATACGCAGTATTTT
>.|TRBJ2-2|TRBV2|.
CASSEGTDTGELFF
TGTGCCAGCAGTGAAGGGACAGACACCGGGGAGCTGTTTTTT
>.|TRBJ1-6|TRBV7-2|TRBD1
CASRAGQTNSPLHF
TGTGCCAGCAGGGCGGGACAGACTAATTCACCCCTCCACTTT
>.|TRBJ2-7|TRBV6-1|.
CASSENIYSYEQYF
TGTGCCAGCAGTGAGAACATCTACTCGTACGAGCAGTACTTC
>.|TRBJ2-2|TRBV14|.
CASSQVRRGPGELFF
TGTGCCAGCAGCCAAGTAAGGCGGGGTCCCGGGGAGCTGTTTTTT
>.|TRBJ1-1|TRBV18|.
CASSPSRERMNTEAFF
TGTGCCAGCTCACCAAGCAGGGAGAGAATGAACACTGAAGCTTTCTTT
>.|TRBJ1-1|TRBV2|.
CASPRTSTGNTEAFF
TGTGCCAGCCCCCGGACCTCGACAGGGAACACTGAAGCTTTCTTT
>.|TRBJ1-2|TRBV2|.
CASRPTGVTYGYTF
TGTGCCAGCAGACCGACAGGAGTTACTTATGGCTACACCTTC
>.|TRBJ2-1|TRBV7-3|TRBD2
CASSLLSGLAGPLVLKQFF
TGTGCCAGCAGCTTACTTTCCGGACTAGCGGGGCCCCTGGTGCTGAAGCAGTTCTTC
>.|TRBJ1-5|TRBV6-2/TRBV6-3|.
CASSAGHQPQHF
TGTGCCAGCAGCGCAGGTCATCAGCCCCAGCATTTT
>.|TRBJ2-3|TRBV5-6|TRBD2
CASSGAGTSGSVTDTQYF
TGTGCCAGCAGCGGAGCCGGGACTAGCGGGAGTGTCACAGATACGCAGTATTTT
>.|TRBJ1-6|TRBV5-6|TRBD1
CASSLETGGASYNSPLHF
TGTGCCAGCAGCTTGGAAACAGGGGGCGCCTCCTATAATTCACCCCTCCACTTT
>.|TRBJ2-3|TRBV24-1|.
CATSDAGSTDTQYF
TGTGCCACCAGTGATGCAGGGAGCACAGATACGCAGTATTTT
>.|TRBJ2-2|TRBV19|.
CASNPGGGNTGELFF
TGTGCCAGTAATCCAGGGGGAGGGAACACCGGGGAGCTGTTTTTT
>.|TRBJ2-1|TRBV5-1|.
CASSLVVYEQFF
TGCGCCAGCAGCTTGGTGGTCTATGAGCAGTTCTTC
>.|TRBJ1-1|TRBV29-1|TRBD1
CSVTGGMNTEAFF
TGCAGCGTGACAGGGGGCATGAACACTGAAGCTTTCTTT
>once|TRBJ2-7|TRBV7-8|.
CASSRSDISSYEQYF
TGTGCCAGCAGCAGAAGCGACATATCATCCTACGAGCAGTACTTC
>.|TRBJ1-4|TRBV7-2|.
CASSREINEKLFF
TGTGCCAGCAGCCGCGAGATTAATGAAAAACTGTTTTTT
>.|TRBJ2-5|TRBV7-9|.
CASSLDGPQETQYF
TGTGCCAGCAGCCTCGACGGGCCTCAAGAGACCCAGTACTTC
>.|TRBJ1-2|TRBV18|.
CASSDKPAYTF
TGTGCCAGCTCGGACAAACCAGCCTACACCTTC
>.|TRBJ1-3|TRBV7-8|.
CASSLVPFPGNTIYF
TGTGCCAGCAGCTTAGTTCCATTCCCAGGAAACACCATATATTTT
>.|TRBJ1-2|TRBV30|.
CACLWIGYGYTF
TGTGCCTGCCTGTGGATCGGGTATGGCTACACCTTC
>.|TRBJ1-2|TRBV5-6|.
CASSFNPGRVSGYTF
TGTGCCAGCAGCTTTAACCCAGGCAGGGTGAGTGGCTACACCTTC
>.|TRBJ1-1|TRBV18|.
CASSPKPQGTEAFF
TGTGCCAGCTCCCCAAAACCCCAGGGTACTGAAGCTTTCTTT
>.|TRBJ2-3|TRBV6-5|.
CASRARAAPADTQYF
TGTGCCAGCAGGGCTAGGGCGGCCCCTGCAGATACGCAGTATTTT
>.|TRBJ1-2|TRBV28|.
CASSPRSGRYLGYTF
TGTGCCAGCAGTCCCCGAAGTGGCCGCTATTTGGGCTACACCTTC
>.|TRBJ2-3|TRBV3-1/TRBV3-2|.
CASSLQDTQYF
TGTGCCAGCAGCCTGCAAGATACGCAGTATTTT
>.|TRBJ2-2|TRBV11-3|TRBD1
CASSSRDSNTGELFF
TGTGCCAGCAGCTCCCGGGACAGTAACACCGGGGAGCTGTTTTTT
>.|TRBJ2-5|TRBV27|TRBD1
CASSTHTGTDEETQYF
TGTGCCAGCAGTACCCACACAGGGACAGATGAAGAGACCCAGTACTTC
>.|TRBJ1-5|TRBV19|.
CASSMGYQPQHF
TGTGCCAGTAGTATGGGGTATCAGCCCCAGCATTTT
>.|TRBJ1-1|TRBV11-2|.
CASSLVQSAEAFF
TGTGCCAGCAGCTTAGTTCAATCCGCTGAAGCTTTCTTT
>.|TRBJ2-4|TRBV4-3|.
CASSQLGAKNIQYF
TGCGCCAGCAGCCAATTGGGAGCCAAAAACATTCAGTACTTC
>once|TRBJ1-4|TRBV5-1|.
CASSLVRGHATNEKLFF
TGCGCCAGCAGCTTGGTCAGGGGACATGCAACTAATGAAAAACTGTTTTTT
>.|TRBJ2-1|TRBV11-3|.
CASSLLSGPYNEQFF
TGTGCCAGCAGCTTATTGTCCGGACCTTACAATGAGCAGTTCTTC
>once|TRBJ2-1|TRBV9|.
CASSSLSWNEQFF
TGTGCCAGCAGCTCCCTTAGTTGGAATGAGCAGTTCTTC
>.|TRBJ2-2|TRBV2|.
CASSEVAGTGELFF
TGTGCCAGCAGTGAAGTGGCGGGAACCGGGGAGCTGTTTTTT
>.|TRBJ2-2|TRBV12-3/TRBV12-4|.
CASSLFSGELFF
TGTGCCAGCAGTTTATTCTCCGGGGAGCTGTTTTTT
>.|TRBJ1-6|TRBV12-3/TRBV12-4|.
CASRPRDSPLHF
TGTGCCAGCAGGCCCAGAGATTCACCCCTCCACTTT
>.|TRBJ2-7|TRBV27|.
CASSFGGSYEQYF
TGTGCCAGCAGTTTCGGGGGCTCCTACGAGCAGTACTTC
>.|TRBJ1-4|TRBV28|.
CASSFLGGADNEKLFF
TGTGCCAGCAGTTTCTTGGGTGGGGCGGATAATGAAAAACTGTTTTTT
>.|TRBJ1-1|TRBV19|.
CASSPSRTVNTEAFF
TGTGCCAGTAGTCCATCTCGGACCGTGAACACTGAAGCTTTCTTT
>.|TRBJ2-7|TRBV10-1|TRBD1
CASRRQGYGYEQYF
TGCGCCAGCAGGAGACAGGGGTATGGCTACGAGCAGTACTTC
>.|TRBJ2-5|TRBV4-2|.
CASSQDNSRQETQYF
TGTGCCAGCAGCCAAGATAATTCGCGCCAAGAGACCCAGTACTTC
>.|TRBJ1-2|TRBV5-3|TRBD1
CARSLDRVGTDGYTF
TGTGCCAGAAGCCTGGACAGGGTGGGAACGGACGGCTACACCTTC
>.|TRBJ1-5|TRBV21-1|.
CASSPGGDNQPQHF
TGTGCCAGCAGCCCGGGGGGCGACAATCAGCCCCAGCATTTT
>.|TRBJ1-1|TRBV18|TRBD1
CASSPRDRKTEAFF
TGTGCCAGCTCACCGAGGGACAGGAAGACTGAAGCTTTCTTT